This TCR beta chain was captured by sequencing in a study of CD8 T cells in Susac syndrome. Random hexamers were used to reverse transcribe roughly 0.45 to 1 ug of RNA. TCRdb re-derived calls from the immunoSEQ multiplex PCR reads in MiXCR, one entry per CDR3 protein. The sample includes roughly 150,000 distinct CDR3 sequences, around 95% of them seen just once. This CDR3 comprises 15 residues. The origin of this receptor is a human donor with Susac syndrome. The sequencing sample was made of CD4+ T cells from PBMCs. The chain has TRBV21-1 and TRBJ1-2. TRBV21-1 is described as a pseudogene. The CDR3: CASSKGGRTEYGYTF. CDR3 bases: TGTGCCAGCAGCAAAGGAGGCAGGACCGAATATGGCTACACCTTC.